Listed below are T cell receptor beta chains from one sample, sequenced in a study of neurological immune-mediated disorders. Each CDR3 protein is one row after TCRdb ran MiXCR on the 5' RACE reads. The profile covers about 95,000 distinct CDR3 sequences, with approximately 3.3% appearing a single time and 5% to 6.5% taken by the ten largest. What was sequenced was PBMCs. These receptors all stem from a woman younger than 30 with multiple sclerosis. The CDR3 runs from the conserved cysteine through the conserved F or W. The order of the fields is clone size, V gene, J gene, D gene, CDR3 protein, CDR3 DNA. A D gene is named only where the DNA matches it firmly. A clone size is listed for some rows: how often the clone was seen (once, few, many), or a class if it is expanded.

-,TRBV20-1,TRBJ2-1,-,CSDADEYNEQFF,TGCAGTGACGCGGACGAGTACAATGAGCAGTTCTTC
many,TRBV3-1,TRBJ1-1,-,CASSVPGQNTEAFF,TGTGCCAGCAGCGTTCCGGGACAGAACACTGAAGCTTTCTTT
few,TRBV11-3,TRBJ2-1,-,CASSLGGTDNEQFF,TGTGCCAGCAGCTTAGGCGGGACAGACAATGAGCAGTTCTTC
many,TRBV7-2,TRBJ2-7,TRBD1,CASSLTGQSYEQYF,TGTGCCAGCAGCTTAACGGGACAGAGCTACGAGCAGTACTTC
many,TRBV6-5,TRBJ1-1,-,CASSYRAEAFF,TGTGCCAGCAGTTATCGGGCAGAGGCTTTCTTT
many,TRBV21-1,TRBJ2-7,-,CACRGERIYEQYF,TGTGCCTGCCGCGGCGAGAGGATCTACGAGCAGTACTTC
many,TRBV5-1,TRBJ1-4,TRBD1,CASSPRDRDREKLFF,TGCGCCAGCAGCCCCCGGGACAGGGATCGTGAAAAACTGTTTTTT
many,TRBV20-1,TRBJ1-6,-,CSASRTSSPLHF,TGCAGTGCTAGTCGGACGTCCTCACCCCTCCACTTT
many,TRBV20-1,TRBJ1-5,-,CSAPRGPNQPQHF,TGCAGTGCGCCTCGGGGCCCCAATCAGCCCCAGCATTTT
many,TRBV5-6,TRBJ2-3,-,CASVLGGAGTQYF,TGTGCCAGCGTGTTAGGGGGTGCGGGTACGCAGTATTTT
many,TRBV10-2,TRBJ2-7,-,CASSGDLAYEQYF,TGCGCCAGCAGTGGGGACTTGGCCTACGAGCAGTACTTC
many,TRBV5-1,TRBJ2-3,TRBD1,CASSSPGQTTDTQYF,TGCGCCAGCAGCTCACCGGGACAGACCACAGATACGCAGTATTTT
many,TRBV27,TRBJ2-7,-,CASSLGGRLYEQYF,TGTGCCAGCAGTTTAGGAGGCCGCCTATACGAGCAGTACTTC
many,TRBV11-2,TRBJ1-1,TRBD1,CASSSRRGRARNTEAFF,TGTGCCAGCAGCTCGCGGAGGGGGCGTGCGAGGAACACTGAAGCTTTCTTT
many,TRBV5-4,TRBJ1-6,-,CASSFYENSPLHF,TGTGCCAGCAGCTTCTACGAGAATTCACCCCTCCACTTT
many,TRBV20-1,TRBJ1-2,-,CSARQDYGYTF,TGCAGTGCTAGGCAGGACTATGGCTACACCTTC
-,TRBV30,TRBJ1-4,-,CAWSKGPSEKLFF,TGTGCCTGGAGCAAAGGACCGTCCGAAAAACTGTTTTTT
many,TRBV20-1,TRBJ2-3,TRBD2,CSAKLAGGTDTQYF,TGCAGTGCTAAGCTAGCGGGGGGTACAGATACGCAGTATTTT
medium-sized,TRBV4-3,TRBJ2-3,-,CASSQGALSTDTQYF,TGCGCCAGCAGCCAGGGAGCACTTAGCACAGATACGCAGTATTTT
many,TRBV29-1,TRBJ2-1,TRBD2,CSVLLAGVYNEQFF,TGCAGCGTGTTACTAGCGGGAGTTTACAATGAGCAGTTCTTC
many,TRBV20-1,TRBJ2-1,TRBD2,CSARAASGVYNEQFF,TGCAGTGCTAGAGCGGCTAGCGGGGTCTACAATGAGCAGTTCTTC
many,TRBV7-9,TRBJ1-1,-,CASTRVPNTEAFF,TGTGCCAGCACCCGCGTCCCGAACACTGAAGCTTTCTTT
many,TRBV27,TRBJ2-5,-,CASSLPRETQYF,TGTGCCAGCAGTCTTCCGAGGGAGACCCAGTACTTC
many,TRBV24-1,TRBJ2-1,TRBD2,CATSVTLAGYNEQFF,TGTGCCACCAGTGTTACGCTAGCGGGGTACAATGAGCAGTTCTTC
many,TRBV6-1,TRBJ1-5,-,CASSEAAENQPQHF,TGTGCCAGCAGTGAAGCGGCGGAGAATCAGCCCCAGCATTTT
many,TRBV7-2,TRBJ1-5,-,CASSSSRGDQPQHF,TGTGCCAGCAGCTCGTCCCGGGGGGATCAGCCCCAGCATTTT
many,TRBV18,TRBJ1-6,TRBD1,CASSPSTGGDNSPLHF,TGTGCCAGCTCACCCTCGACAGGGGGTGATAATTCACCCCTCCACTTT
many,TRBV6-5,TRBJ2-1,-,CASSYLVGNEQFF,TGTGCCAGCAGTTACTTGGTGGGCAATGAGCAGTTCTTC
many,TRBV4-2,TRBJ2-6,-,CASQNSGANVLTF,TGTGCCAGCCAGAACTCTGGGGCCAACGTCCTGACTTTC
many,TRBV11-2,TRBJ2-3,TRBD2,CASSPLLAGFTDTQYF,TGTGCCAGCAGCCCTCTACTAGCGGGGTTTACAGATACGCAGTATTTT
many,TRBV7-2,TRBJ2-5,-,CASSLVGGNQETQYF,TGTGCCAGCAGCTTAGTTGGGGGCAACCAAGAGACCCAGTACTTC
-,TRBV7-9,TRBJ2-7,TRBD1,CASSLGTGEMSEQYF,TGTGCCAGCAGCTTAGGTACAGGGGAAATGAGCGAGCAGTACTTC
many,TRBV10-3,TRBJ2-7,-,CATNSFNEQYF,TGTGCCACCAACAGCTTCAACGAGCAGTACTTC
few,TRBV20-1,TRBJ2-3,TRBD2,CSATARGGARTDTQYF,TGCAGTGCTACCGCTCGCGGGGGGGCCCGCACAGATACGCAGTATTTT
many,TRBV4-3,TRBJ1-1,-,CASSQETTGSTEAFF,TGCGCCAGCAGCCAGGAAACTACAGGGAGCACTGAAGCTTTCTTT
many,TRBV6-5,TRBJ2-1,TRBD2,CASSYSGSGWRSSYNEQFF,TGTGCCAGCAGTTACTCGGGTAGCGGGTGGCGGAGCTCCTACAATGAGCAGTTCTTC
many,TRBV12-3/TRBV12-4,TRBJ2-7,-,CASSPPRVGGSYEQYF,TGTGCCAGCAGTCCCCCCCGGGTTGGGGGTTCCTACGAGCAGTACTTC
many,TRBV20-1,TRBJ2-1,TRBD2,CSAGGLAEGYNEQFF,TGCAGTGCTGGGGGACTAGCGGAGGGCTACAATGAGCAGTTCTTC
-,TRBV28,TRBJ1-1,-,CASGDIGMNTEAFF,TGTGCCAGTGGGGACATCGGAATGAACACTGAAGCTTTCTTT
many,TRBV7-9,TRBJ2-7,-,CASSFGAPRSYEQYF,TGTGCCAGCAGCTTTGGGGCTCCCCGGTCCTACGAGCAGTACTTC
few,TRBV5-1,TRBJ1-2,-,CASSLVPNAPLGYTF,TGCGCCAGCAGCTTGGTCCCGAACGCACCTCTAGGCTACACCTTC
many,TRBV6-6,TRBJ1-6,-,CASSYFKQGAGAPLHF,TGTGCCAGCAGTTACTTCAAACAGGGAGCGGGGGCACCCCTCCACTTT
many,TRBV12-3/TRBV12-4,TRBJ2-2,-,CASSPRFGELFF,TGTGCCAGCAGCCCGCGGTTCGGGGAGCTGTTTTTT
many,TRBV21-1,TRBJ2-2,-,CASSPRDRKNTGELFF,TGTGCCAGCAGCCCCCGGGACAGAAAGAACACCGGGGAGCTGTTTTTT